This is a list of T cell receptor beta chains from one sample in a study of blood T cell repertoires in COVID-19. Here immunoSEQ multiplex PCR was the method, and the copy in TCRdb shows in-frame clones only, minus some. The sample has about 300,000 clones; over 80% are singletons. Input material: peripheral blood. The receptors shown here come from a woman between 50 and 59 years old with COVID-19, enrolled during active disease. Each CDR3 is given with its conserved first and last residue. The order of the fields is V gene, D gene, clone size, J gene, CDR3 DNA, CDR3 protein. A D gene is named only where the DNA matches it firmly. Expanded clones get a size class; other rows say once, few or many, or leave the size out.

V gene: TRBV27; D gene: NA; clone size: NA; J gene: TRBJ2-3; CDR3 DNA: TGTGCCAGCAGTCCCCTGGGGGGAAGCACAGATACGCAGTATTTT; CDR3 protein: CASSPLGGSTDTQYF
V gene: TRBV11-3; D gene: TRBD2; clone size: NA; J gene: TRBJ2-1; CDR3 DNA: TGTGCCAGCAGGCCTAGCGGGAGCGACAATGAGCAGTTCTTC; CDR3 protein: CASRPSGSDNEQFF
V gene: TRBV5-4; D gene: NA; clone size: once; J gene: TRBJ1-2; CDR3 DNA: TGTGCCAGCATGGTCCAGGGTTTGTATGGCTACACCTTC; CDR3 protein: CASMVQGLYGYTF
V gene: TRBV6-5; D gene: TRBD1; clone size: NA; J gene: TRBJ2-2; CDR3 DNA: TGTGCCAGCAGACGGGACAGGGGGAACACCGGGGAGCTGTTTTTT; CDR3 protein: CASRRDRGNTGELFF
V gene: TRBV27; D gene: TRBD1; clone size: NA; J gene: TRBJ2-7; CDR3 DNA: TGTGCCAGCAGTTGGTTTCCCCCGAGGACAGGGGGAAGCTCCTACGAGCAGTACTTC; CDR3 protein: CASSWFPPRTGGSSYEQYF
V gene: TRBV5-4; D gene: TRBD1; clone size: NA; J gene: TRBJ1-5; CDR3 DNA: TGTGCCAGCAGCTTGGGGGGACAGCTTCAGCCCCAGCATTTT; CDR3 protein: CASSLGGQLQPQHF
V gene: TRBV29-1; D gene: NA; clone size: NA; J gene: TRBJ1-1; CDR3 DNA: TGCAGCGTTGAGGCCACATCGAACACTGAAGCTTTCTTT; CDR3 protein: CSVEATSNTEAFF
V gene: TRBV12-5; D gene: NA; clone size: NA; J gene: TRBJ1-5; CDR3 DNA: TGTGCTAGTGGCCCCCCCCTCCCGGACAGCCTGTTTAGCAATCAGCCCCAGCATTTT; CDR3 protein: CASGPPLPDSLFSNQPQHF
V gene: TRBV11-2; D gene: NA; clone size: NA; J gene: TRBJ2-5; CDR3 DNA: TGTGCCAGCAGCCCCGGCTCAGACTTCCAAGAGACCCAGTACTTC; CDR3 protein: CASSPGSDFQETQYF
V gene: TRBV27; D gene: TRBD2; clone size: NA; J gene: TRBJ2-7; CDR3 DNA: TGTGCCAGCAGGGCCTTAGCGGGAGGGCCACCCCCCTACGAGCAGTACTTC; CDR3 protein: CASRALAGGPPPYEQYF
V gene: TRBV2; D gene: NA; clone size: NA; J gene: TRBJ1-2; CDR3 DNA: TGTGCCAGCAGTGATGGGGGGTGGCATGGCTACACCTTC; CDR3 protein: CASSDGGWHGYTF
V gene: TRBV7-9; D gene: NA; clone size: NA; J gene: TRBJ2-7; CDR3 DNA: TGTGCCAGCAGCTTAAGGCCAGCTAGCTCCTACGAGCAGTACTTC; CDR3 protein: CASSLRPASSYEQYF
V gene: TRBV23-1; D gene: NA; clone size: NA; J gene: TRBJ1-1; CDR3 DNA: TGCGCCAGCAGTTCAGGAATACAGCAGAACACTGAAGCTTTCTTT; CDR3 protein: CASSSGIQQNTEAFF
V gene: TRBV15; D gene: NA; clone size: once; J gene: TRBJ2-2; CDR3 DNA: TGTGCCACCCGCGGCGGCGCGAACACCGGGGAGCTGTTTTTT; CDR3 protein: CATRGGANTGELFF
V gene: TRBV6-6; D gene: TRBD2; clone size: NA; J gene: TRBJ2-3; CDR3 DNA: TGTGCCAGCAGTTCAGTGAGACGGGACTATTATACGCAGTATTTT; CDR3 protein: CASSSVRRDYYTQYF
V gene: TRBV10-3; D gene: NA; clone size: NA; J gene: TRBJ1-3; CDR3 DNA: TGTGCCACGACCGGCGGAGGAAACACCATATATTTT; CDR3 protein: CATTGGGNTIYF
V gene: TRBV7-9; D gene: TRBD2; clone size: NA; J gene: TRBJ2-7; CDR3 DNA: TGTGCCAGCAGCTTAGAAGGCGGGAGGACCTCCTACGAGCAGTACTTC; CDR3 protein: CASSLEGGRTSYEQYF
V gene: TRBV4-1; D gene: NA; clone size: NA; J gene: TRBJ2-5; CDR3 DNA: TGCGCCAGCAGCCAAGATCCAGGGTCCGGGGAGACCCAGTACTTC; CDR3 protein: CASSQDPGSGETQYF
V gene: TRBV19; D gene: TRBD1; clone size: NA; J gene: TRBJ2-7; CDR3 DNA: TGTGCCAGTAGTTGGGACAGCTACGAGCAGTACTTC; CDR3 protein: CASSWDSYEQYF
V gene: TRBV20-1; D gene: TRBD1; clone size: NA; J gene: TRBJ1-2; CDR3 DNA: TGCAGTGCGAAGACAGGGGATGGCTACACCTTC; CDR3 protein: CSAKTGDGYTF
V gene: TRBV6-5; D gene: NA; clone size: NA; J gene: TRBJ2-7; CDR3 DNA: TGTGCCAGCAGCATGACAGGAGTCTACGAGCAGTACTTC; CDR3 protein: CASSMTGVYEQYF
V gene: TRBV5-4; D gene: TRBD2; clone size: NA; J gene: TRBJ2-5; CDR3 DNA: TGTGCCAGCAGCTGGGGACTAGCGGGAGTAGAGACCCAGTACTTC; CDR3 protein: CASSWGLAGVETQYF
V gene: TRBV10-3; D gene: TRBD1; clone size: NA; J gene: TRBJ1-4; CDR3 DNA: TGTGCCACCGACCAGACAGGGTCTAATGAAAAACTGTTTTTT; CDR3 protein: CATDQTGSNEKLFF
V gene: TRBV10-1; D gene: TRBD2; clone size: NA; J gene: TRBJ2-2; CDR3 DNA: TGCGCCAGCACCCCTAGCGGGAGAAACACCGGGGAGCTGTTTTTT; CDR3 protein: CASTPSGRNTGELFF
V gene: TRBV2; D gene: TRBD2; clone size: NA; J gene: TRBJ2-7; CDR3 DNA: TGTGCCAGCACATTAGCGGGAGTTGGCTACGAGCAGTACTTC; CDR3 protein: CASTLAGVGYEQYF
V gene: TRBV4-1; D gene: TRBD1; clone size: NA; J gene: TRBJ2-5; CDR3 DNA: TGCGCCAGCTCTTGGGTAGGGACAGGGGGAGAGACCCAGTACTTC; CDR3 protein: CASSWVGTGGETQYF
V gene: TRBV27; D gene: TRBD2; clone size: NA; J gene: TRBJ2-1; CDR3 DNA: TGTGCCAGCAGTAGGGGACTAGCCTACAATGAGCAGTTCTTC; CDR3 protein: CASSRGLAYNEQFF
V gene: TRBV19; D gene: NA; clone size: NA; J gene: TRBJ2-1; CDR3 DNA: TGTGCCAGTAGTATTGGTCAGCGCTCCTACAATGAGCAGTTCTTC; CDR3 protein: CASSIGQRSYNEQFF
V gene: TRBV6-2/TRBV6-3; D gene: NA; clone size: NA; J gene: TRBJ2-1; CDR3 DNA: TGTGCCAGCAGTTACGCCGGTTTCGACTACAATGAGCAGTTCTTC; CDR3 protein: CASSYAGFDYNEQFF
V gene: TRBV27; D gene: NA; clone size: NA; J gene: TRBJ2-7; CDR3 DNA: TGTGCCAGCAGTTTAAGTGCACACCCCTCCTACGAGCAGTACTTC; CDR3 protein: CASSLSAHPSYEQYF
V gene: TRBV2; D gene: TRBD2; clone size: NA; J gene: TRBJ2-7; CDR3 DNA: TGTGCCAGCAGTGAACCCCCCGGGACTAGCGATTACGAGCAGTACTTC; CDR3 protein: CASSEPPGTSDYEQYF
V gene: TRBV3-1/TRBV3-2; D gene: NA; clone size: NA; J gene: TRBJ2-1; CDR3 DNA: TGTGCCAGCAGCCAAGATTGGTCAGGGGTCGGGAATGAGCAGTTCTTC; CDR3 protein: CASSQDWSGVGNEQFF
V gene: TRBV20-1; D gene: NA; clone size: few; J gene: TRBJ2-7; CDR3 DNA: TGCAGTGCTAGTGAGACAGACCCGTACGAGCAGTACTTC; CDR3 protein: CSASETDPYEQYF
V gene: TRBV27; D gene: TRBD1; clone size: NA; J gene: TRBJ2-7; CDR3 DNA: TGTGCCAGCAGTTTCCCGGACAGGGCCCACGAGCAGTACTTC; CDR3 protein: CASSFPDRAHEQYF
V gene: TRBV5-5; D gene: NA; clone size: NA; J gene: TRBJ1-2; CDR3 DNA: TGTGCCAGCAGCCTTAGTCCTTGGGAGGGGACGCGAGGCTACACCTTC; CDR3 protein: CASSLSPWEGTRGYTF
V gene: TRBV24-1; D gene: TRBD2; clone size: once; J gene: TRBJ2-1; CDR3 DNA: TGTGCCACCAGTGATTTGGGGACTAGCGGTCACAATGAGCAGTTCTTC; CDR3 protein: CATSDLGTSGHNEQFF
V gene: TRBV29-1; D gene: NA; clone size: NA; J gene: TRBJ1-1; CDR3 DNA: TGCAGCGTTACGGGGCAGGCGGGGGCTGGGAACACTGAAGCTTTCTTT; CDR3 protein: CSVTGQAGAGNTEAFF
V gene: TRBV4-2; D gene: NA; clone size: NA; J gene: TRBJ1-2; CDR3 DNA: TGTGCCAGCAGCCAAGTAGGTCGAGAGGGTCTTAACTATGGCTACACCTTC; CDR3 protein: CASSQVGREGLNYGYTF
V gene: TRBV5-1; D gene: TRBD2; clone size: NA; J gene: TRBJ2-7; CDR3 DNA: TGCGCCAGCAGCTTTGAGCCGGGAGGGGCCTACGAGCAGTACTTC; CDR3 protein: CASSFEPGGAYEQYF
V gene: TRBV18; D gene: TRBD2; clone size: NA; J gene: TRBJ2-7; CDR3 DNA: TGTGCCAGCTCACCCTCAGGAGGGCTAGCGGGAGGGGAGCAGTACTTC; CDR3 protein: CASSPSGGLAGGEQYF
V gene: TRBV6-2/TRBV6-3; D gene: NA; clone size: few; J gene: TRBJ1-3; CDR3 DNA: TGTGCCAGCAGTTTCGGAGTCCGAAACACCATATATTTT; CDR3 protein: CASSFGVRNTIYF
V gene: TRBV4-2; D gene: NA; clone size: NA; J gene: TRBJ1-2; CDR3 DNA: TGTGCCAGCAGCCCCGGACAGACCTATGGCTACACCTTC; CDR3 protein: CASSPGQTYGYTF
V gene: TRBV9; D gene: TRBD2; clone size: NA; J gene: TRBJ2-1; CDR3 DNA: TGTGCCAGCAGCGTAGACGCTAGCGGGAGGTCGAATGAGCAGTTCTTC; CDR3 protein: CASSVDASGRSNEQFF
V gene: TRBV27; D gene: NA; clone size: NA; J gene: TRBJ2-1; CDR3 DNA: TGTGCCAGCAGTCCTCCGGGGTCGGGAGCCCACAATGAGCAGTTCTTC; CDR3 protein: CASSPPGSGAHNEQFF
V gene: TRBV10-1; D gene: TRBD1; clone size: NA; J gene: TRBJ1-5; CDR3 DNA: TGCGCCAGATACCGGGACAGGGTCAGGTTTGGGGATCAGCCCCAGCATTTT; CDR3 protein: CARYRDRVRFGDQPQHF
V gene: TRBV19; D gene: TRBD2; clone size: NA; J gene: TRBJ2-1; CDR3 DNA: TGTGCCAGTAGTATAGATCTATCACTAGCGCTCGTCTCCTACAATGAGCAGTTCTTC; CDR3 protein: CASSIDLSLALVSYNEQFF
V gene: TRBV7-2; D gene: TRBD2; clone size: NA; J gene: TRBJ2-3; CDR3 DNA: TGTGCCAGCAGCCGCGGGAGCCTCATGACAGATACGCAGTATTTT; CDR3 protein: CASSRGSLMTDTQYF
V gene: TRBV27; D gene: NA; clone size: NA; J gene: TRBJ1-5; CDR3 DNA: TGTGCCAGCAGTTTATTAGGGTCGACAGCCATTAATCAGCCCCAGCATTTT; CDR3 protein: CASSLLGSTAINQPQHF
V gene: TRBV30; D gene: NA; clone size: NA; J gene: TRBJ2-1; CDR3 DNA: TGTGCCTGGGTGGCAGGGTTATACAATGAGCAGTTCTTC; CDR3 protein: CAWVAGLYNEQFF
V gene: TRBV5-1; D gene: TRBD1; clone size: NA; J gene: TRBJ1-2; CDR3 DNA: TGCGCCAGCAGCAAGACAGGGACGGGGCTTAACTATGGCTACACCTTC; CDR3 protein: CASSKTGTGLNYGYTF
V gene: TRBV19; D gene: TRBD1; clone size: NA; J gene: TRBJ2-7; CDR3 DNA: TGTGCCAGTGCGGACAGGGGGCCGGGCGAGCAGTACTTC; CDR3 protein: CASADRGPGEQYF
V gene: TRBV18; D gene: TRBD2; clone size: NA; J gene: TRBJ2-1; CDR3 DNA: TGTGCCAGCTCACCACTAGCGGGGATATACAATGAGCAGTTCTTC; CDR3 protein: CASSPLAGIYNEQFF
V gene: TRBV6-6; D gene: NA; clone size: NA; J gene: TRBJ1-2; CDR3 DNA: TGTGCCAGCAGGCCGGACAGCCCGAACTATGGCTACACCTTC; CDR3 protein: CASRPDSPNYGYTF
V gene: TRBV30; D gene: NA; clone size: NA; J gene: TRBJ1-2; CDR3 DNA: TGTGCCTGGAGTGCGGGGGGGTATGGCTATGGCTACACCTTC; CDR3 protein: CAWSAGGYGYGYTF
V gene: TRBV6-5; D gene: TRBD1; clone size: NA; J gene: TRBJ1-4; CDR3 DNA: TGTGCCAGCAGATTCGGGACAGGTGGTAATGAAAAACTGTTTTTT; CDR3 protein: CASRFGTGGNEKLFF
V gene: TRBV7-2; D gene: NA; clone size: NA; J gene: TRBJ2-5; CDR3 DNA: TGTGCCAGCAGCCCCCGGACGGGAACCCAAGAGACCCAGTACTTC; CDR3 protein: CASSPRTGTQETQYF